This T cell receptor beta chain was documented in a study of T cell changes during pregnancy in multiple sclerosis. This CDR3 contains 14 residues. Germline CDR1 GTSNPN, CDR2 SVGIG (reference sequence). The trim removed 4 bases at V and 3 bases at J, leaving 8 bases unmatched. Sequencing used immunoSEQ multiplex PCR; TCRdb keeps in-frame clones, though not all of them. Of around 110,000 clones listed, around nine tenths are singletons. This clone was counted a single time. The receptor was isolated from a female donor with multiple sclerosis, enrolled in a pregnancy study. V gene TRBV30 combines with J gene TRBJ2-7; TRBD2 matches at 8 bases. Source: peripheral blood, taken in the third trimester of pregnancy. The CDR3 DNA is TGTGCCTGGAATGTGGGACTAGGGGTCTACGAGCAGTACTTC. Translated: CAWNVGLGVYEQYF.